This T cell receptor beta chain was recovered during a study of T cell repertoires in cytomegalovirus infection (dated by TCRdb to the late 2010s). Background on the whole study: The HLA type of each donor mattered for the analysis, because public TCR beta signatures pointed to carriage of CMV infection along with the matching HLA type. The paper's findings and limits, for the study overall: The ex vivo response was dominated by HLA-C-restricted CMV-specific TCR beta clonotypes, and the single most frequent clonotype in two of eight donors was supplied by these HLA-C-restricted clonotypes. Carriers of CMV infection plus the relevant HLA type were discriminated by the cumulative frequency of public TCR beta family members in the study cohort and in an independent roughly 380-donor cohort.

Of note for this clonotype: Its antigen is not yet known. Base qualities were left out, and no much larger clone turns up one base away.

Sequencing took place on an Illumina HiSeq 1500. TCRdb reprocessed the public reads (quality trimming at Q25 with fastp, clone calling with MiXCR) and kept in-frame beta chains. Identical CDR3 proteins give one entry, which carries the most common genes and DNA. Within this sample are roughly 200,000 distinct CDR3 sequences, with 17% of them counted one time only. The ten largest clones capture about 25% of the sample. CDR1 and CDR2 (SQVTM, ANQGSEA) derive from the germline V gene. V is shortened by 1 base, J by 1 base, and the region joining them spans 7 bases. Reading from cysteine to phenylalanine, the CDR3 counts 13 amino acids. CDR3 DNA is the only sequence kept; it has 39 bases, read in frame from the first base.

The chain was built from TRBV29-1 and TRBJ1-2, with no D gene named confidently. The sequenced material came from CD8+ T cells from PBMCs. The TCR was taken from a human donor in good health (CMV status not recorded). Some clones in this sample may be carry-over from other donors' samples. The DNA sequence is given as TGCAGCGTTGAAGGGGATTTTAACTATGGCTACACCTTC. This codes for CSVEGDFNYGYTF.